This T cell receptor beta chain comes out of a study of shared clonotypes between healthy human individuals. At the level of the study: In total, the donors were a couple of women and three men aged 18 to 49. Findings and limits, study-wide: Represented genetic and exposure-history diversity was restricted by having few donors. Incomplete sequencing of sorted subsets was indicated by rarefaction despite large depth.

The material for each subset, its genomic DNA, was split evenly across several immunoSEQ plates. Libraries were prepared by immunoSEQ multiplex PCR; TCRdb keeps only in-frame clonotypes and omits some of them. The sample yields approximately 740,000 clones, 80% to 95% seen once. Worth noting for this clone: Its antigen is still unknown.

Naive CD8 cells lacked CD45RO, underwent positive selection for CCR7 and left out terminally differentiated effector memory CD45RA+ cells. The clonotype was recovered from a man younger than 40 in good health. Source material: naive CD8+ T cells sorted from blood.

CDR3 in amino acids: CASSSPLAGVEDTGELFF. For the CDR3, the DNA is TGTGCCAGCAGTTCCCCTCTAGCGGGAGTCGAGGACACCGGGGAGCTGTTTTTT. The genes are TRBV27 and TRBJ2-2, with 10 bases fitting TRBD2. CDR1 is MNHEY, CDR2 SMNVEV, per germline (reference sequence). This CDR3 has 18 amino acids. The V and J ends lost 4 bases and 3 bases, in that order; junction bases with no gene match: 11.